These 10 T cell receptor beta chains were all obtained from the same sample, sequenced in a study of CD4+ T cells in melanoma. Clones were read by immunoSEQ multiplex PCR, and TCRdb kept only the in-frame ones, dropping some. The table has 120,000 to 150,000 clones, 80% to 95% seen once. The receptors shown here come from a human donor with melanoma.

The V call is TRBV6-5, the J call TRBJ2-7; D may be TRBD1 (6 bases). The germline V and J ends were trimmed by 8 bases and 2 bases, with 13 bases remaining between them. Germline V lookup: CDR1 MNHEY, CDR2 SVGAGI. There are 13 residues in the CDR3. As DNA, the CDR3 is TGTGCCAGCGCGTTGACAGGTCCCTACGAGCAGTACTTC. This gives the protein CASALTGPYEQYF.

This clone was detected only once. V is TRBV5-1 and J is TRBJ1-5; D ambiguous. This CDR3 is 13 amino acids long. Trimming cost V 0 bases and J 5 bases, with 6 bases left between them. CDR1 SGHRS and CDR2 YFSETQ come from the germline V gene. The CDR3 loop reads CASSLDPDQPQHF. In nucleotides, the CDR3 is TGCGCCAGCAGCTTGGACCCGGATCAGCCCCAGCATTTT. Together with reference TRBV5-1 and TRBJ1-5, the CDR3 gives the full variable domain: KAGVTQTPRYLIKTRGQQVTLSCSPISGHRSVSWYQQTPGQGLQFLFEYFSETQRNKGNFPGRFSGRQFSNSRSEMNVSTLELGDSALYLCASSLDPDQPQHFGDGTRLSIL.

V is TRBV5-4 and J is TRBJ2-3, with TRBD2 as a possible D gene (5 bases). The CDR3 covers 14 residues. V lost 1 base to trimming and J lost 6 bases, with 12 bases between them. CDR1 is SGHNT and CDR2 is YYREEE in the germline V gene (reference sequence). The CDR3 protein is CASSLSLARDTQYF. CDR3 bases: TGTGCCAGCAGCTTGAGTCTAGCCCGCGATACGCAGTATTTT.

The chain couples TRBV19 to TRBJ1-2; unclear D gene. Germline V CDR1 and CDR2: LNHDA, SQIVND (reference sequence). V was pared by 0 bases and J by 8 bases, with 16 bases between. The CDR3 consists of 15 residues. CDR3 protein: CASSIDRQTLKGYTF. The CDR3 DNA reads TGTGCCAGTAGTATAGATCGCCAGACCTTAAAGGGCTACACCTTC.

The rearrangement joins TRBV5-1 to TRBJ1-4, with TRBD1 identical over 7 bases. CDR3 length: 15 residues. Per germline, CDR1 SGHRS and CDR2 YFSETQ. Germline trimming cut 3 bases from V and 4 bases from J; bases unmatched to any gene: 6. CDR3 coding DNA: TGCGCCAGCAGCTCGACCGGGACAGTTAATGAAAAACTGTTTTTT. It is translated as CASSSTGTVNEKLFF.

This chain joins TRBV7-9 and TRBJ2-1; 11 bases align to TRBD2. CDR3 length: 16 amino acids. Losses at the gene ends were 5 bases for V and 2 bases for J; bases not matched to a gene: 5. Germline loops: CDR1 SEHNR, CDR2 FQNEAQ (reference sequence). CDR3 region: CASSLGLAAAYNEQFF. The CDR3 region has the DNA TGTGCCAGCAGCCTGGGACTAGCGGCGGCCTACAATGAGCAGTTCTTC.

Details on this clone: A read error may produce the germline difference seen at one junction end. The chain joins TRBV27 to TRBJ2-3, with 7 nucleotides matching TRBD1. CDR1 and CDR2 (germline): MNHEY, SMNVEV (reference sequence). The CDR3 length is 14 residues. The CDR3 protein is CASPPSGIRDRNDF. CDR3 nucleotides: TGTGCCAGCCCTCCTTCGGGCATCAGGGACAGAAATGATTTT.

This clone has a single count. This chain links TRBV5-1 with TRBJ2-1; no reliable D call. Deletions cut 2 bases from V and 7 bases from J, with 16 bases between. This CDR3 contains 15 residues. Germline V gene lookup returns CDR1 SGHRS and CDR2 YFSETQ. Here the CDR3 DNA reads TGCGCCAGCAGCTTTCTCGGAGACCTAATGAATGAGCAGTTCTTC. Translating it yields CASSFLGDLMNEQFF. The full variable domain, its missing parts supplied by reference TRBV5-1 and TRBJ2-1, is KAGVTQTPRYLIKTRGQQVTLSCSPISGHRSVSWYQQTPGQGLQFLFEYFSETQRNKGNFPGRFSGRQFSNSRSEMNVSTLELGDSALYLCASSFLGDLMNEQFFGPGTRLTVL.

The chain couples TRBV29-1 to TRBJ2-3; D unresolved. V was pared by 7 bases and J by 0 bases, with 14 bases between. The CDR3 totals 14 residues. Germline CDR1 and CDR2: SQVTM and ANQGSEA. The CDR3 loop is CSASEVASTDTQYF. The CDR3 DNA reads TGCAGCGCCAGCGAAGTGGCCAGCACAGATACGCAGTATTTT.

This clone was counted between two and nine times. The chain links TRBV6-1 to TRBJ1-1, with a possible D match to TRBD1 (5 bases). The CDR3 covers 15 residues. Germline values: CDR1 MNHNS, CDR2 SASEGT. The ends were cut back, 3 bases at V and 5 bases at J, with 16 bases in the middle. CDR3 loop: CASSDPGRVGTEAFF. CDR3 coding DNA: TGTGCCAGCAGTGATCCGGGACGGGTTGGGACTGAAGCTTTCTTT.